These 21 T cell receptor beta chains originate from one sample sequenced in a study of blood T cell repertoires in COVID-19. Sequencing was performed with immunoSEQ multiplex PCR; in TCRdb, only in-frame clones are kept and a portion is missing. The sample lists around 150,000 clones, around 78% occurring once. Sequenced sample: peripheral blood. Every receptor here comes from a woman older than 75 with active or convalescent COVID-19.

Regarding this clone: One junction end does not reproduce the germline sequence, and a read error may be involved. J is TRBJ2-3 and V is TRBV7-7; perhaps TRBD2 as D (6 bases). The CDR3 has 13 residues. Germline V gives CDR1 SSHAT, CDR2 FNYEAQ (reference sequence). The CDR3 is CASSFSGADTQYF. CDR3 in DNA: TGTGCTAGCAGCTTTAGCGGCGCAGATACGCAGTATTTT.

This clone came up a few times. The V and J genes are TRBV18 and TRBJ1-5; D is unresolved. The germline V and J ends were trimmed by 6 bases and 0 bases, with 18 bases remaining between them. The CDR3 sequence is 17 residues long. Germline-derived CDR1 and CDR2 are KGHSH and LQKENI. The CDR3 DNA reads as TGTGCCAGCTCGCTTCGGGTTCCCCGCCCTAGCAATCAGCCCCAGCATTTT. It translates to CASSLRVPRPSNQPQHF. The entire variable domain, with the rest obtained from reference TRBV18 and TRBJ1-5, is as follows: NAGVMQNPRHLVRRRGQEARLRCSPMKGHSHVYWYRQLPEEGLKFMVYLQKENIIDESGMPKERFSAEFPKEGPSILRIQQVVRGDSAAYFCASSLRVPRPSNQPQHFGDGTRLSIL.

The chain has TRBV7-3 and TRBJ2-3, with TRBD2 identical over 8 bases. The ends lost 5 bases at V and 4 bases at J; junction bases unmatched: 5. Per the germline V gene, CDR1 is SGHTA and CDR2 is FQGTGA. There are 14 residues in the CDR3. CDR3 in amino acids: CASSIAGGADTQYF. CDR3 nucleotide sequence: TGTGCCAGCAGCATTGCGGGGGGTGCAGATACGCAGTATTTT.

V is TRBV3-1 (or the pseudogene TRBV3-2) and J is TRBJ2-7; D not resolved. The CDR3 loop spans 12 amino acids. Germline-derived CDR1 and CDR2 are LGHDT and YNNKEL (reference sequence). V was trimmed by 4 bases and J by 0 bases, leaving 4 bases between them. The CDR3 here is CASSPSSYEQYF. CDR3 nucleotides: TGTGCCAGCAGCCCTAGCTCCTACGAGCAGTACTTC.

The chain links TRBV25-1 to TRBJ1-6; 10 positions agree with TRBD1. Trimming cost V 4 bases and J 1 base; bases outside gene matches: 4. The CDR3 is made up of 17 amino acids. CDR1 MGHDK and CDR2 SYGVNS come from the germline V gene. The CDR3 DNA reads TGTGCCAGCAGTGGCCGACAGGGGGCTTCCTATAATTCACCCCTCCACTTT. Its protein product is CASSGRQGASYNSPLHF.

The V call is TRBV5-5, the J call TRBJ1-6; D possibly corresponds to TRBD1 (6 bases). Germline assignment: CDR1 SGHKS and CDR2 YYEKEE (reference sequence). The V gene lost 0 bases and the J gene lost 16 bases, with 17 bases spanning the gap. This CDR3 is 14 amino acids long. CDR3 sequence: CASSLDPRDTKLHF. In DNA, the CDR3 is TGTGCCAGCAGCTTGGACCCCCGGGACACCAAACTCCACTTT.

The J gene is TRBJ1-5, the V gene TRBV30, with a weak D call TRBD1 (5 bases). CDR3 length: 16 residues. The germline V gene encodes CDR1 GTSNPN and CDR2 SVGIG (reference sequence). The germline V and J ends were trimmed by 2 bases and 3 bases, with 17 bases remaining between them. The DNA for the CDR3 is TGTGCCTGGAGTAGAAACCATCGACAGCTCAATCAGCCCCAGCATTTT. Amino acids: CAWSRNHRQLNQPQHF. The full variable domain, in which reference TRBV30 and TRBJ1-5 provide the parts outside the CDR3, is SQTIHQWPATLVQPVGSPLSLECTVEGTSNPNLYWYRQAAGRGLQLLFYSVGIGQISSEVPQNLSASRPQDRQFILSSKKLLLSDSGFYLCAWSRNHRQLNQPQHFGDGTRLSIL.

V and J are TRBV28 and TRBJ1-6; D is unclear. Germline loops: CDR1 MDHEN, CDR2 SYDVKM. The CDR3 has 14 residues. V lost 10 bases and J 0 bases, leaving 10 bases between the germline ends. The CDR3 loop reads CATRVSSYNSPLHF. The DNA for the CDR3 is TGTGCCACGCGGGTGAGCTCCTATAATTCACCCCTCCACTTT. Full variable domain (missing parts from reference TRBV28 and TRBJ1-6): DVKVTQSSRYLVKRTGEKVFLECVQDMDHENMFWYRQDPGLGLRLIYFSYDVKMKEKGDIPEGYSVSREKKERFSLILESASTNQTSMYLCATRVSSYNSPLHFGNGTRLTVT.

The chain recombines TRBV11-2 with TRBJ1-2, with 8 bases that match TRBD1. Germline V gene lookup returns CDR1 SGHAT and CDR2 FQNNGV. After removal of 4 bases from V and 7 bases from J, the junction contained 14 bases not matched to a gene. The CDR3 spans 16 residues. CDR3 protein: CASSSNPGTGLGGYTF. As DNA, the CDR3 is TGTGCCAGCAGCTCGAACCCTGGGACAGGATTGGGTGGCTACACCTTC.

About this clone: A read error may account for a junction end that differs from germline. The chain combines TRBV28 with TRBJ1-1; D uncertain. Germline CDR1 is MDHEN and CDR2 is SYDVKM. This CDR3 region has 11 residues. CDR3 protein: CASSLSQYYAF. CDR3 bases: TGTGCCAGCAGTTTATCCCAATACTATGCCTTT. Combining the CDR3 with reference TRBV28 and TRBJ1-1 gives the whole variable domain DVKVTQSSRYLVKRTGEKVFLECVQDMDHENMFWYRQDPGLGLRLIYFSYDVKMKEKGDIPEGYSVSREKKERFSLILESASTNQTSMYLCASSLSQYYAFGQGTRLTVV.

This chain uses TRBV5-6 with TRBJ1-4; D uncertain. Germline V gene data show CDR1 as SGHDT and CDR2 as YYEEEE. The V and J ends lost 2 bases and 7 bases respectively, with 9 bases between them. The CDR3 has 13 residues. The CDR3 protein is CASSFLLIEKLFF. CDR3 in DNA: TGTGCCAGCAGCTTCCTTTTAATTGAAAAACTGTTTTTT.

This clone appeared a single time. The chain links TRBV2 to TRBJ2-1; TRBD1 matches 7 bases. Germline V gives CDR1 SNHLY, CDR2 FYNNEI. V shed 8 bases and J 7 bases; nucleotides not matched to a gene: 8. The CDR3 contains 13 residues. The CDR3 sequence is CASRQGFLNEQFF. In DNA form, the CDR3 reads TGTGCCAGCCGACAGGGATTTTTGAATGAGCAGTTCTTC.

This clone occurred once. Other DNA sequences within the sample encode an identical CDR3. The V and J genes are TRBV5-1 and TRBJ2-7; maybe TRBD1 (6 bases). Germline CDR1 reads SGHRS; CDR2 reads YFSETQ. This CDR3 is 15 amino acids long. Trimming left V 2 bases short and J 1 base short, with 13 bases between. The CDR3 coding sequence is TGCGCCAGCAGCTTAGGTGGGGGCGATTCCTACGAGCAGTACTTC. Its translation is CASSLGGGDSYEQYF.

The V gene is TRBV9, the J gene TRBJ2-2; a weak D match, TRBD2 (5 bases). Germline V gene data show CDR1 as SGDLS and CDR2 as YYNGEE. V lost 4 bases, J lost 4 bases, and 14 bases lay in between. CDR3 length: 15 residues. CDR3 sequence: CASSLGGGVTGELFF. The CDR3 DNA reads TGTGCCAGCAGCCTCGGCGGAGGCGTCACCGGGGAGCTGTTTTTT.

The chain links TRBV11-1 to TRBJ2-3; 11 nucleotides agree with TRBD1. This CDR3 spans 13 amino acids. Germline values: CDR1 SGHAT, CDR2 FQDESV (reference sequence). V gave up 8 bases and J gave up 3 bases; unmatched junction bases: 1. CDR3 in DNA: TGTGCCAGCGGACAGGGGGCGACAGATACGCAGTATTTT. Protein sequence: CASGQGATDTQYF.

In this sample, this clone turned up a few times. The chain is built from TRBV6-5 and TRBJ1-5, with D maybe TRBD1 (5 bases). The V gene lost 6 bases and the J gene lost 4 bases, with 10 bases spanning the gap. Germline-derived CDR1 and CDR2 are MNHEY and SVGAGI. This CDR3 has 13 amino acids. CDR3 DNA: TGTGCCAGCAGGGACACAGGAAATCAGCCCCAGCATTTT. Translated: CASRDTGNQPQHF.

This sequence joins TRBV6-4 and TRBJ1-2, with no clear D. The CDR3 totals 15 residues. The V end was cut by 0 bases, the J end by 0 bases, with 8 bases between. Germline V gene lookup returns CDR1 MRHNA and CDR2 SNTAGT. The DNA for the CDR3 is TGTGCCAGCAGTGACTCGGCGGATACTAACTATGGCTACACCTTC. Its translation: CASSDSADTNYGYTF.

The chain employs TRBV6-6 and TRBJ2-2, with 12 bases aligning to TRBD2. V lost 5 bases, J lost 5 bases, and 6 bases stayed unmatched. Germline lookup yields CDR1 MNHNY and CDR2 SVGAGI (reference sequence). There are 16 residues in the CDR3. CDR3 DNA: TGTGCCAGCAGTCACCGACTAGCGGGGGTAACCGGGGAGCTGTTTTTT. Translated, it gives CASSHRLAGVTGELFF.

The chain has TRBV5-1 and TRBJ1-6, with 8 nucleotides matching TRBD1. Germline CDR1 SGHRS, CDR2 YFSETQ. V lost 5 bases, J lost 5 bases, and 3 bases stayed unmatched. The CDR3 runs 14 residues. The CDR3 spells CASSKTGDNSPLHF. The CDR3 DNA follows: TGCGCCAGCAGTAAGACAGGGGATAATTCACCCCTCCACTTT.

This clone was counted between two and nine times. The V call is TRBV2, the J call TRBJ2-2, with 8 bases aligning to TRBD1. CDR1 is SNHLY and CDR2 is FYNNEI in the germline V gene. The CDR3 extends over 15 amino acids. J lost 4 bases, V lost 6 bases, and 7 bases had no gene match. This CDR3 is CASSALTGATGELFF. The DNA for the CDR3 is TGTGCCAGCAGCGCCCTGACAGGGGCCACCGGGGAGCTGTTTTTT. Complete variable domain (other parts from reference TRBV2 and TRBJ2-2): EPEVTQTPSHQVTQMGQEVILRCVPISNHLYFYWYRQILGQKVEFLVSFYNNEISEKSEIFDDQFSVERPDGSNFTLKIRSTKLEDSAMYFCASSALTGATGELFFGEGSRLTVL.

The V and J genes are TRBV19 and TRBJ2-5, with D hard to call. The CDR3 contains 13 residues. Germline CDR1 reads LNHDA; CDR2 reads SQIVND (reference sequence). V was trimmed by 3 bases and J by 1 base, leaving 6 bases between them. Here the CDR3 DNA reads TGTGCCAGTAGTATTCAATTCCAAGAGACCCAGTACTTC. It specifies CASSIQFQETQYF.